One sample yielded the 15 T cell receptor beta chains listed below, sequenced in a study of cytomegalovirus exposure and HLA in healthy donors. Use of 60 Vbeta and 13 Jbeta primers characterized the PCR. The table came from immunoSEQ multiplex PCR; TCRdb's copy has only in-frame clones and leaves some out. The sample has approximately 160,000 clones, roughly 80% seen once. The source material was PBMCs. These receptors were obtained from a man between 18 and 35 years old in good health and CMV-seropositive.

The rearrangement joins TRBV6-1 to TRBJ1-2; 9 nucleotides align to TRBD1. CDR1 and CDR2 (germline): MNHNS, SASEGT. The CDR3 spans 14 residues. Trimming cost V 5 bases and J 4 bases; bases outside gene matches: 5. The DNA of the CDR3 is TGTGCCAGCAGTACGACAGGGGGTTTCTATGGCTACACCTTC. It yields the protein CASSTTGGFYGYTF.

CDR3 DNA: TGCAGTGCTAGCCCTTCTTATGAGCAGTTCTTC. Encoded protein: CSASPSYEQFF. The J gene is TRBJ2-1, the V gene TRBV20-1; D gene uncertain. CDR3 length equals 11 residues. The V end lost 3 bases, the J end lost 8 bases, and 8 bases lay between the germline ends. CDR1 and CDR2 (germline): DFQATT, SNEGSKA (reference sequence).

The J gene is TRBJ2-1, the V gene TRBV10-3, with 10 bases aligning to TRBD1. CDR1 is ENHRY and CDR2 is SYGVKD in the germline V gene. The CDR3 length is 18 residues. J gave up 5 bases and V 5 bases, and 15 bases lay outside the gene matches. The CDR3 spells CAISKDRGPASDNNEQFF. Here the CDR3 DNA reads TGTGCCATCAGTAAAGACAGGGGGCCGGCGTCGGACAACAATGAGCAGTTCTTC.

This clone was observed a single time. The chain is built from TRBV30 and TRBJ2-7; D is perhaps TRBD2 (5 bases). Germline V gene data show CDR1 as GTSNPN and CDR2 as SVGIG (reference sequence). V was clipped by 0 bases and J by 9 bases, with 12 bases between them. There are 12 residues in the CDR3. CDR3 loop: CAWSVLGSGQYF. The DNA of the CDR3 is TGTGCCTGGAGTGTACTAGGGTCCGGGCAGTACTTC.

This chain links TRBV2 with TRBJ2-6; a weak D match, TRBD2 (5 bases). V lost 4 bases and J lost 0, with 10 bases in between. Germline values: CDR1 SNHLY, CDR2 FYNNEI. The length of the CDR3 is 16 residues. CDR3 DNA: TGTGCCAGCAGTGTCCTAGCCTTCTCTGGGGCCAACGTCCTGACTTTC. Amino acid sequence: CASSVLAFSGANVLTF.

J is TRBJ1-5 and V is TRBV5-4, with D possibly TRBD1 on 5 matching bases. The V gene lost 3 bases and the J gene lost 2 bases, with 12 bases spanning the gap. There are 15 residues in the CDR3. The germline CDR1 and CDR2 sequences are SGHNT and YYREEE (reference sequence). The CDR3 nucleotides read TGTGCCAGCAGCTCGACTCCGGGGGGCAATCAGCCCCAGCATTTT. Encoded protein: CASSSTPGGNQPQHF.

V usage is TRBV28 and J usage is TRBJ1-5; 7 bases line up with TRBD1. The CDR3 contains 17 residues. The V and J ends lost 1 base and 3 bases, in that order; junction bases with no gene match: 9. Germline V gene lookup returns CDR1 MDHEN and CDR2 SYDVKM. CDR3 nucleotides: TGTGCCAGCAGTTTATCATTGGGACAGAGGGCCAATCAGCCCCAGCATTTT. This codes for CASSLSLGQRANQPQHF.

The chain combines TRBV27 with TRBJ2-2; TRBD2 matches at 12 bases. V trimming: 8 bases; J trimming: 0 bases; junction bases outside the gene matches: 4. The CDR3 is made up of 16 amino acids. CDR1 and CDR2 from the germline V gene are MNHEY and SMNVEV (reference sequence). DNA for the CDR3: TGTGCCAGCGGACTAGCGGGAACCACGAACACCGGGGAGCTGTTTTTT. The encoded protein is CASGLAGTTNTGELFF.

The chain is built from TRBV25-1 and TRBJ1-5; tentative D call: TRBD1 (6 bases). The germline V and J ends were trimmed by 2 bases and 4 bases, with 9 bases remaining between them. The CDR3 runs 14 residues. Germline-derived CDR1 and CDR2 are MGHDK and SYGVNS. Written as DNA, the CDR3 is TGTGCCAGCAGTGAAAACACAGGGAATCAGCCCCAGCATTTT. It specifies CASSENTGNQPQHF.

Comments on this clone: This specimen includes other DNA sequences encoding the same CDR3. The chain combines TRBV5-1 with TRBJ1-1; maybe TRBD1 (5 bases). The CDR3 extends over 13 amino acids. The V end lost 0 bases, the J end lost 3 bases, and 6 bases lay between the germline ends. Germline V gene sequence: CDR1 SGHRS, CDR2 YFSETQ. CDR3: CASSLGGDTEAFF. DNA of the CDR3: TGCGCCAGCAGCTTGGGGGGCGACACTGAAGCTTTCTTT. Full variable domain (rest looked up from reference TRBV5-1 and TRBJ1-1): KAGVTQTPRYLIKTRGQQVTLSCSPISGHRSVSWYQQTPGQGLQFLFEYFSETQRNKGNFPGRFSGRQFSNSRSEMNVSTLELGDSALYLCASSLGGDTEAFFGQGTRLTVV.

This clone has only a few counts. The rearrangement uses TRBV7-9 and TRBJ1-2; perhaps TRBD1 as D (5 bases). The CDR3 loop spans 12 amino acids. CDR1 is SEHNR, CDR2 FQNEAQ, per germline (reference sequence). Trimming took 2 bases from V and 9 from J, leaving 10 bases between them. The CDR3 sequence: CASSLYGGSYTF. In nucleotides, the CDR3 is TGTGCCAGCAGCTTATACGGGGGTAGCTACACCTTC. Combining the CDR3 with reference TRBV7-9 and TRBJ1-2 gives the whole variable domain DTGVSQNPRHKITKRGQNVTFRCDPISEHNRLYWYRQTLGQGPEFLTYFQNEAQLEKSRLLSDRFSAERPKGSFSTLEIQRTEQGDSAMYLCASSLYGGSYTFGSGTRLTVV.

The chain links TRBV6-1 to TRBJ1-5; possible D gene TRBD1, 6 bases. Trimming took off 2 bases at V and 11 bases at J, with 10 bases between the two ends. Germline lookup yields CDR1 MNHNS and CDR2 SASEGT. The CDR3 sequence is 12 residues long. The CDR3 here is CASSERGGTQHF. The CDR3 nucleotides are TGTGCCAGCAGTGAAAGGGGGGGTACCCAGCATTTT.

The chain combines TRBV6-5 with TRBJ1-4; 10 bases are shared with TRBD1. The junction had 11 bases not matched to a gene; V was cut back by 6 bases and J by 10 bases. This CDR3 spans 15 amino acids. Germline CDR1 and CDR2: MNHEY and SVGAGI. The CDR3, as DNA: TGTGCCAGCAGCTCTCGCGGGACAGGGGAGGGAAAACTGTTTTTT. Its translation: CASSSRGTGEGKLFF.

V usage is TRBV30 and J usage is TRBJ2-6; 14 bases match TRBD2. V shed 4 bases and J 4 bases; nucleotides not matched to a gene: 3. CDR3 length: 16 amino acids. CDR1 is GTSNPN, CDR2 SVGIG, per germline (reference sequence). In DNA form, the CDR3 reads TGTGCCTGGACGGGACTAGCGGGAGCAGGGGCCAACGTCCTGACTTTC. Protein: CAWTGLAGAGANVLTF.

This clone has a handful of counts. The chain recombines TRBV4-1 with TRBJ1-1; 7 bases line up with TRBD1. CDR1 is MGHRA, CDR2 YSYEKL, per germline. Unmatched junction bases numbered 8, after V lost 4 bases and J lost 3 bases. The CDR3 spans 15 residues. CDR3 amino acids: CASSLTGLRDTEAFF. The CDR3 bases are TGCGCCAGCAGCCTGACAGGGTTGAGGGACACTGAAGCTTTCTTT.